Listed here is a single TCR beta chain. The antigen remains unidentified. The data originate from a study of cytomegalovirus exposure and HLA in healthy donors. General study findings and limits: An analysis done earlier found most TCR beta V segments productive about 87% or about 30% of the time. Fewer N-insertions (relative to the roughly 700-donor mean) were reportedly seen in an Asian-associated ancestry cluster in a later analysis. A later analysis linked a missense DCLRE1C variant to TCR beta V- and J-gene trimming.

This CDR3 contains 15 residues. The V gene's germline CDR1 is MNHEY and CDR2 SMNVEV (reference sequence). J lost 5 bases, V lost 3 bases, and 6 bases had no gene match. PCR was performed using 60 Vbeta and 13 Jbeta primers. Some clones are missing from TCRdb's copy, which holds only in-frame ones; the method was immunoSEQ multiplex PCR. Seen here are about 99,000 clones, more than 75% observed once, and the top ten hold 10%. This clonotype was sampled from a woman under 30 in good health and CMV-seropositive. The chain recombines TRBV27 with TRBJ2-3; 9 bases are a match to TRBD1. Input material: PBMCs. The CDR3 loop reads CASSFIQGAIDTQYF. The CDR3 DNA is TGTGCCAGCAGTTTCATACAGGGGGCAATAGATACGCAGTATTTT.